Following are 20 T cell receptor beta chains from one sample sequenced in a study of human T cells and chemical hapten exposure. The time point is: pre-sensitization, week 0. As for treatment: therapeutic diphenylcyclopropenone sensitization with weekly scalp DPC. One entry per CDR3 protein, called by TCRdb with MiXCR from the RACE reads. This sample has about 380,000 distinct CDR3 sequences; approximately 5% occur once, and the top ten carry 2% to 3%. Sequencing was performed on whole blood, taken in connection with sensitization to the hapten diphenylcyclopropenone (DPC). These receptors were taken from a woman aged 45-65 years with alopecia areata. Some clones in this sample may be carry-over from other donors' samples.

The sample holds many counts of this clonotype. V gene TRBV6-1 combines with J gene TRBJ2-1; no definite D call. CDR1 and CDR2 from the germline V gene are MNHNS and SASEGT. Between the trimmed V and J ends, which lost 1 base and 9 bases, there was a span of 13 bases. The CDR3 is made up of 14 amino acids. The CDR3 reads CASSEGLVSGEQFF. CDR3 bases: TGTGCCAGCAGTGAAGGTCTAGTAAGTGGTGAGCAGTTCTTC.

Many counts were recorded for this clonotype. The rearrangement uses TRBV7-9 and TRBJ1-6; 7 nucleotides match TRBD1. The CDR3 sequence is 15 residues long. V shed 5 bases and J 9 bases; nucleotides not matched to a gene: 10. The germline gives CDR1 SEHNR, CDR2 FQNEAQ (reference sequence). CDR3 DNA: TGTGCCAGCAGCGCATTTTCGACAGGGACTTCACCCCTCCACTTT. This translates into CASSAFSTGTSPLHF. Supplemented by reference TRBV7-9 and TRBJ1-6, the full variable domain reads DTGVSQNPRHKITKRGQNVTFRCDPISEHNRLYWYRQTLGQGPEFLTYFQNEAQLEKSRLLSDRFSAERPKGSFSTLEIQRTEQGDSAMYLCASSAFSTGTSPLHFGNGTRLTVT.

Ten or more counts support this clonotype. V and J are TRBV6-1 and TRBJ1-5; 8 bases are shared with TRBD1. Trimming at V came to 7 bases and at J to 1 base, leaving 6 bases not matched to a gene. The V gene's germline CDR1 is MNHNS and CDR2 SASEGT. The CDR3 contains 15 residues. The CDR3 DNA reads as TGTGCCAGCACGGGACAGGTCGGAAGCAATCAGCCCCAGCATTTT. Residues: CASTGQVGSNQPQHF.

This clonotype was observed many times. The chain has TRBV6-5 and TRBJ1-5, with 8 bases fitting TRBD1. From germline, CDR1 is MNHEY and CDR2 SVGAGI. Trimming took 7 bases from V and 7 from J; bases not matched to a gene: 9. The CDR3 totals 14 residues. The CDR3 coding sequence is TGTGCCAGCACGCCAAGACAGGGGAACCAGCCCCAGCATTTT. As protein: CASTPRQGNQPQHF.

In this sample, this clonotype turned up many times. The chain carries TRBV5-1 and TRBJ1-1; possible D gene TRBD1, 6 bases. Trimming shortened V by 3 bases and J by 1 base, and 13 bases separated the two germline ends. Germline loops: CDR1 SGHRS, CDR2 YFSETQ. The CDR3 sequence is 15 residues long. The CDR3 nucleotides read TGCGCCAGCAGCTCCTTTGGGACAAAGAACACTGAAGCTTTCTTT. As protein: CASSSFGTKNTEAFF.

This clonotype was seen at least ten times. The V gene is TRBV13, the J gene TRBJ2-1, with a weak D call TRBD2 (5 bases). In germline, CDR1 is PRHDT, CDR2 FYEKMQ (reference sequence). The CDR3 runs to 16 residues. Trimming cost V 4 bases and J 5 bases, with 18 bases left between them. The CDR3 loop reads CASSSLAREGNNEQFF. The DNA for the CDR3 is TGTGCCAGCAGCTCATTAGCGCGAGAGGGCAACAATGAGCAGTTCTTC.

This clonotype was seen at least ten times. CDR3 sequence: CSAVVTDNTEAFF. CDR3 bases: TGCAGCGCCGTGGTGACAGACAACACTGAAGCTTTCTTT. The chain carries TRBV29-1 and TRBJ1-1; tentatively, D is TRBD1 (5 bases). V lost 7 bases and J lost 2, with 14 bases in between. The CDR3 covers 13 residues. Germline CDR1 and CDR2: SQVTM and ANQGSEA.

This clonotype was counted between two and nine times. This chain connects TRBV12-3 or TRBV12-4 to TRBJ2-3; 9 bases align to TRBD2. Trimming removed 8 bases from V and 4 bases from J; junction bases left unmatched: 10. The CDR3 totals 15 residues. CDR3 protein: CASGLAGRYPDTQYF. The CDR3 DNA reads TGTGCCAGCGGGCTAGCGGGGAGGTATCCAGATACGCAGTATTTT.

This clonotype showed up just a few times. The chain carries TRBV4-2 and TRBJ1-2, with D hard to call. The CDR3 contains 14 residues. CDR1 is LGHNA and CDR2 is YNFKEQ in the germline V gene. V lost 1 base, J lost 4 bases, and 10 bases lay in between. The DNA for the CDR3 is TGTGCCAGCAGCCAAGTTTTGGAATCCTATGGCTACACCTTC. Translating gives CASSQVLESYGYTF.

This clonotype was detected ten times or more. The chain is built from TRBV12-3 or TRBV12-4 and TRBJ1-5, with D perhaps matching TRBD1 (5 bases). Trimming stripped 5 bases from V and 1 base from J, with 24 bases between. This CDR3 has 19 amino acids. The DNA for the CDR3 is TGTGCCAGCAGTATCCCGGCCGGGACCCAAAAGGAGAGCAATCAGCCCCAGCATTTT. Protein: CASSIPAGTQKESNQPQHF.

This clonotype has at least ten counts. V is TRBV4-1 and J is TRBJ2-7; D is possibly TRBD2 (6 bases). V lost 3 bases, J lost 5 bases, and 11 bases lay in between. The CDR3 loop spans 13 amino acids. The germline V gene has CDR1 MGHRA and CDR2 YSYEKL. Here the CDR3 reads CASSQGGEDEQYF. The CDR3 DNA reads TGCGCCAGCAGCCAGGGCGGGGAGGACGAGCAGTACTTC.

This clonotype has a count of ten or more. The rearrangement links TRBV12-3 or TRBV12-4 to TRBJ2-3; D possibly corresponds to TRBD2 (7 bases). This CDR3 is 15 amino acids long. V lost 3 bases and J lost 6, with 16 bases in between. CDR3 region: CASSFSGAGVDTQYF. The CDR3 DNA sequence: TGTGCCAGCAGTTTCTCGGGGGCGGGGGTGGATACGCAGTATTTT.

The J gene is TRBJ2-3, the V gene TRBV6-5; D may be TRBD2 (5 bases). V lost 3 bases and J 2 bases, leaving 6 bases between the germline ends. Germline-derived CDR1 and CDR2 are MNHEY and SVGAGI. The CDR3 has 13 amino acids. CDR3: CASSYDYTDTQYF. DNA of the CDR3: TGTGCCAGCAGTTATGACTACACAGATACGCAGTATTTT.

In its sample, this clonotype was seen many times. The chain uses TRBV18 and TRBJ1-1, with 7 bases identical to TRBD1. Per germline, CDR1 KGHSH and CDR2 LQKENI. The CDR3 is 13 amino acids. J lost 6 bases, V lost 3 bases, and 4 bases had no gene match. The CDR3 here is CASSPGTEPEAFF. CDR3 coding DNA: TGTGCCAGCTCACCCGGGACAGAACCTGAAGCTTTCTTT.

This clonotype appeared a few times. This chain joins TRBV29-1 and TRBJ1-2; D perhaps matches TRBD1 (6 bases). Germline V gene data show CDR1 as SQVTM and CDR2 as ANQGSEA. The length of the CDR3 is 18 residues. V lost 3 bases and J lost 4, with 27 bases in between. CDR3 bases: TGCAGCGTTGATATGGTAGGGGGAGAAAGCTTGGGAGGCTATGGCTACACCTTC. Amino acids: CSVDMVGGESLGGYGYTF.

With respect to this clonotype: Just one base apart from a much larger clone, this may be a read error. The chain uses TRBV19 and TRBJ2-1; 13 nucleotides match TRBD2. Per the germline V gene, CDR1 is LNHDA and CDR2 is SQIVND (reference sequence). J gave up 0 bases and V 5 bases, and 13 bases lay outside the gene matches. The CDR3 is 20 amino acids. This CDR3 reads CASSFRSGLAGTGSYNEQFF. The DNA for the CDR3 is TGTGCCAGTAGTTTTCGATCGGGACTAGCGGGGACAGGCTCCTACAATGAGCAGTTCTTC.

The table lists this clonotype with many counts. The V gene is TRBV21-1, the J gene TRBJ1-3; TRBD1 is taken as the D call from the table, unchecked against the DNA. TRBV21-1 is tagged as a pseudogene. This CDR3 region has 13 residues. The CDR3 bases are TGTGCCAGTAAATCCGACAGGGGAAACACCATATATTTT. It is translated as CASKSDRGNTIYF.

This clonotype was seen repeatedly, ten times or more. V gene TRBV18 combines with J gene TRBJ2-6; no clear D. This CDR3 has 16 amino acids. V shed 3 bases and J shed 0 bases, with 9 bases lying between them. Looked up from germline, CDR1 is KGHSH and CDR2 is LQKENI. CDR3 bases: TGTGCCAGCTCACCCCTCCCCTTCTCTGGGGCCAACGTCCTGACTTTC. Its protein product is CASSPLPFSGANVLTF.

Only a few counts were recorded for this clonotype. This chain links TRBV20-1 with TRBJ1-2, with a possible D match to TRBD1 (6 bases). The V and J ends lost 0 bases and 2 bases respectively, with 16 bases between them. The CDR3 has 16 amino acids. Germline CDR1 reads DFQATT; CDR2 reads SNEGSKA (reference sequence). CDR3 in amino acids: CSARDTQGRQNYGYTF. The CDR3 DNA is TGCAGTGCTAGAGACACCCAGGGGAGACAGAACTATGGCTACACCTTC.

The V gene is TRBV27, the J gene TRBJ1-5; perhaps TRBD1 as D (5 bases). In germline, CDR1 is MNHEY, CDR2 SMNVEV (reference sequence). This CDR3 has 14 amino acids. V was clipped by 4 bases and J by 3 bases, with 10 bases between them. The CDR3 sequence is CASSWGLVNQPQHF. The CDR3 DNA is TGTGCCAGCAGTTGGGGACTAGTCAATCAGCCCCAGCATTTT.